This TCR beta chain comes out of a study of blood T cell repertoires in COVID-19. Study summary: From the United States, Italy and Spain came samples of acute and convalescent COVID-19. In each case, the material was cDNA or gDNA derived from T cells, B-cell-depleted T cells, or PBMCs.

The germline CDR1 and CDR2 sequences are SGHTS and YDEGEE. This CDR3 has 15 residues. J lost 8 bases, V lost 2 bases, and 6 bases had no gene match. In the original processing: For nucleated cells, counts were estimated from reference gene primer amplification. Some clones are missing from TCRdb's copy, which holds only in-frame ones; the method was immunoSEQ multiplex PCR. V, J and clone size were drawn from that table, and D and trimming were deduced from the DNA. The repertoire holds roughly 250,000 clones, with about four fifths as singletons. The V call is TRBV5-8, the J call TRBJ1-6; 8 positions agree with TRBD1. Sequencing input: peripheral blood. This receptor was taken from a woman older than 75 with acute or convalescent COVID-19. For the CDR3, the DNA is TGTGCCAGCAGCTTTCGGACAGGGAGAGATTCACCCCTCCACTTT. Translated: CASSFRTGRDSPLHF.